These 20 T cell receptor beta chains came from one sample sequenced in a study of blood T cell repertoires in COVID-19. Some clones are missing from TCRdb's copy, which holds only in-frame ones; the method was immunoSEQ multiplex PCR. Of under 150,000 clones listed, around nine tenths are singletons. Source material: peripheral blood. These receptors came from a man aged 45-65 years with active or convalescent COVID-19.

This rearrangement joins TRBV5-1 to TRBJ2-1; TRBD2 agrees at 11 bases. Unmatched junction bases numbered 9, after V lost 0 bases and J lost 4 bases. The germline gives CDR1 SGHRS, CDR2 YFSETQ. The CDR3 totals 18 residues. CDR3 sequence reads: CASSLAELAGVGYNEQFF. DNA for the CDR3: TGCGCCAGCAGCTTGGCGGAACTAGCGGGGGTGGGGTACAATGAGCAGTTCTTC.

The V and J genes are TRBV6-2 or TRBV6-3 and TRBJ1-5; perhaps TRBD1 as D (5 bases). CDR3 length: 14 residues. Deletions cut 0 bases from V and 7 bases from J, with 10 bases between. Germline CDR1 reads MNHEY; CDR2 reads SVGEGT. Here the CDR3 reads CASSYSGQGQPQHF. The CDR3 DNA reads as TGTGCCAGCAGTTACTCGGGGCAGGGCCAGCCCCAGCATTTT.

The gene calls are TRBV9 and TRBJ2-7; TRBD2 matches at 11 bases. This CDR3 comprises 15 residues. V lost 0 bases and J lost 9; bases outside the gene matches: 8. Germline V gene data show CDR1 as SGDLS and CDR2 as YYNGEE. CDR3 coding DNA: TGTGCCAGCAGCGTAGAGACTAGCGGGGTTGTAAGGCAGTACTTC. It codes for CASSVETSGVVRQYF.

The chain links TRBV11-3 to TRBJ2-7; weak D call: TRBD2 (5 bases). This CDR3 comprises 16 residues. Germline lookup yields CDR1 SGHNT and CDR2 YENEEA. The V gene lost 3 bases and the J gene lost 6 bases, with 21 bases spanning the gap. CDR3 nucleotide sequence: TGTGCCAGCAGCTTCTCCCGCCGGTGGCATCGGGGCGAGCAGTACTTC. Translation gives CASSFSRRWHRGEQYF.

This chain connects TRBV29-1 to TRBJ1-4, with 8 bases identical to TRBD1. The CDR3 runs 15 residues. J was trimmed by 8 bases and V by 6 bases; bases with no gene match: 14. Germline lookup yields CDR1 SQVTM and CDR2 ANQGSEA. CDR3 sequence: CSVRGQGALREKLFF. CDR3 DNA: TGCAGCGTCAGGGGCCAGGGGGCTCTGCGGGAAAAACTGTTTTTT.

The chain recombines TRBV6-5 with TRBJ2-1, with 10 bases matching TRBD2. This CDR3 contains 14 residues. V lost 5 bases and J lost 7; bases outside the gene matches: 5. In germline, CDR1 is MNHEY, CDR2 SVGAGI. The CDR3: CASSLAGVRNEQFF. The CDR3 region has the DNA TGTGCCAGCAGTCTAGCGGGAGTTAGGAATGAGCAGTTCTTC.

The V and J genes are TRBV7-8 and TRBJ2-6; 10 bases are a match to TRBD2. This CDR3 has 18 residues. V lost 2 bases to trimming and J lost 3 bases; unmatched junction nucleotides: 7. Germline V CDR1 and CDR2: SGHVS, FQNEAQ. The CDR3 reads CASSLSSGGAGGANVLTF. Here the CDR3 DNA reads TGTGCCAGCAGCTTATCCAGCGGGGGGGCCGGTGGGGCCAACGTCCTGACTTTC.

The J gene is TRBJ1-2, the V gene TRBV28; D is perhaps TRBD1 (5 bases). The CDR3 contains 13 residues. V lost 4 bases and J 3 bases, leaving 9 bases between the germline ends. From germline, CDR1 is MDHEN and CDR2 SYDVKM. The CDR3 reads CASSSGAHYGYTF. DNA for the CDR3: TGTGCCAGCAGTTCTGGGGCACACTATGGCTACACCTTC.

The CDR3 here is CASSPNPGLAASYEQYF. In nucleotides, the CDR3 is TGTGCCAGCAGCCCCAATCCCGGACTAGCGGCCTCCTACGAGCAGTACTTC. The V and J genes are TRBV7-8 and TRBJ2-7; 10 bases fit TRBD2. V trimming: 5 bases; J trimming: 0 bases; junction bases outside the gene matches: 10. Germline V gene lookup returns CDR1 SGHVS and CDR2 FQNEAQ. The CDR3 spans 17 residues. The complete variable domain, with remaining parts taken from reference TRBV7-8 and TRBJ2-7, reads GAGVSQSPRYKVAKRGQDVALRCDPISGHVSLFWYQQALGQGPEFLTYFQNEAQLDKSGLPSDRFFAERPEGSVSTLKIQRTQQEDSAVYLCASSPNPGLAASYEQYFGPGTRLTVT.

CDR3 nucleotides: TGTGCCAGCACCATAGCGGGGAGTCAGTTCTTC. Translation: CASTIAGSQFF. The chain uses TRBV6-6 and TRBJ2-1, with 8 nucleotides matching TRBD2. Germline values: CDR1 MNHNY, CDR2 SVGAGI (reference sequence). With V trimmed by 7 bases and J by 13 bases, 6 bases remained unmatched. This CDR3 has 11 residues.

The chain links TRBV19 to TRBJ2-3, with TRBD2 as a possible D gene (6 bases). The CDR3 contains 13 residues. The V end was cut by 5 bases, the J end by 2 bases, with 8 bases between. CDR1 LNHDA and CDR2 SQIVND come from the germline V gene (reference sequence). CDR3 sequence reads: CASSPGDTDTQYF. CDR3 sequence (DNA): TGTGCCAGTAGTCCGGGGGACACAGATACGCAGTATTTT.

The chain carries TRBV7-9 and TRBJ2-1; weak D call: TRBD2 (6 bases). The CDR3 extends over 15 amino acids. CDR1 and CDR2 (germline): SEHNR, FQNEAQ (reference sequence). Between the trimmed V and J ends, which lost 1 base and 0 bases, there was a span of 7 bases. CDR3 protein: CASSLGSGSYNEQFF. The DNA for the CDR3 is TGTGCCAGCAGCTTAGGTAGCGGCTCCTACAATGAGCAGTTCTTC. Based on the CDR3 plus reference TRBV7-9 and TRBJ2-1, the full variable domain is DTGVSQNPRHKITKRGQNVTFRCDPISEHNRLYWYRQTLGQGPEFLTYFQNEAQLEKSRLLSDRFSAERPKGSFSTLEIQRTEQGDSAMYLCASSLGSGSYNEQFFGPGTRLTVL.

The gene calls are TRBV18 and TRBJ1-1; no clear D gene. This CDR3 contains 13 residues. The germline CDR1 and CDR2 sequences are KGHSH and LQKENI. V lost 6 bases and J 11 bases, leaving 19 bases between the germline ends. CDR3 residues: CASSPGEGSTAFF. In nucleotides, the CDR3 is TGTGCCAGCTCCCCCGGGGAAGGGAGTACGGCTTTCTTT.

The chain combines TRBV4-1 with TRBJ1-2; weak D call: TRBD1 (6 bases). Trimming shortened V by 0 bases and J by 8 bases, and 16 bases separated the two germline ends. Germline V lookup: CDR1 MGHRA, CDR2 YSYEKL. The CDR3 is made up of 15 amino acids. CDR3 residues: CASSQETTGIGGYTF. The CDR3 DNA reads as TGCGCCAGCAGCCAAGAAACCACAGGGATAGGCGGCTACACCTTC.

The chain carries TRBV29-1 and TRBJ2-1; no clear D gene. Germline CDR1 reads SQVTM; CDR2 reads ANQGSEA. Trimming removed 3 bases at V and 2 bases at J, with 5 bases between. The CDR3 has 12 amino acids. Here the CDR3 DNA reads TGCAGCGTTGATATTGCCTACAATGAGCAGTTCTTC. Its translation: CSVDIAYNEQFF.

The chain is built from TRBV5-4 and TRBJ1-1, with D maybe TRBD1 (6 bases). Per the germline V gene, CDR1 is SGHNT and CDR2 is YYREEE (reference sequence). This CDR3 is built from 14 residues. V dropped 2 bases and J dropped 5 bases, with 13 bases sitting between them. CDR3 bases: TGTGCCAGCAGCTTACAGGGAGTGTTGACTGAAGCTTTCTTT. Amino acid sequence: CASSLQGVLTEAFF. Complete variable domain (other parts from reference TRBV5-4 and TRBJ1-1): ETGVTQSPTHLIKTRGQQVTLRCSSQSGHNTVSWYQQALGQGPQFIFQYYREEENGRGNFPPRFSGLQFPNYSSELNVNALELDDSALYLCASSLQGVLTEAFFGQGTRLTVV.

The CDR3 DNA reads TGTGCCAGCAGCCCAGGACTAGCGGGAGTTGGAACCGGGGAGCTGTTTTTT. Translating gives CASSPGLAGVGTGELFF. J is TRBJ2-2 and V is TRBV5-4, with 13 bases identical to TRBD2. Germline V gene sequence: CDR1 SGHNT, CDR2 YYREEE (reference sequence). With V trimmed by 4 bases and J by 5 bases, 8 bases remained unmatched. The CDR3 is made up of 17 amino acids.

The chain is built from TRBV6-1 and TRBJ2-7; 9 bases agree with TRBD2. Per the germline V gene, CDR1 is MNHNS and CDR2 is SASEGT. The CDR3 covers 16 residues. V dropped 4 bases and J dropped 4; count of bases not matched to a gene: 11. CDR3 nucleotides: TGTGCCAGCAGTGCCACCCCTCTAGCGGGACCTTACGAGCAGTACTTC. Translated, it gives CASSATPLAGPYEQYF.

The chain couples TRBV28 to TRBJ1-1; D is unclear. Germline CDR1 is MDHEN and CDR2 is SYDVKM. The V end was cut by 7 bases, the J end by 7 bases, with 13 bases between. The CDR3 totals 12 residues. The DNA of the CDR3 is TGTGCCAGCATTAAGTGGAGTCTTGAAGCTTTCTTT. Residues: CASIKWSLEAFF.

The chain combines TRBV5-4 with TRBJ1-2; D might be TRBD1 (6 bases). With 5 bases removed from V and 14 bases from J, the gap between germline ends came to 28 bases. CDR3 length: 15 residues. CDR1 and CDR2 (germline): SGHNT, YYREEE (reference sequence). The CDR3, as DNA: TGTGCCAGCAGACCGGCGACCGGACCGGGGGGGGCTTGGACCTTC. Amino acid sequence: CASRPATGPGGAWTF.